This T cell receptor beta chain originates from a study of response to subunit inactivated influenza vaccine. This clonotype was observed at least ten times. From the RT-PCR reads, TCRdb called clonotypes with MiXCR, one entry per CDR3 protein. In the table there are about 500,000 distinct CDR3 sequences, more than 15% of which are singletons. The CDR3 totals 11 residues. Trimming stripped 6 bases from V and 3 bases from J, with 2 bases between. The germline CDR1 and CDR2 sequences are KGHDR and SFDVKD. The origin of this receptor is a man aged 50-75 years who received an inactivated influenza vaccine. The sample was CD4+ T cells sorted from PBMCs, taken about 23 months after vaccination. V gene TRBV24-1 combines with J gene TRBJ2-1, with unresolved D. Here the CDR3 DNA reads TGTGCCACCAGTAACTACAATGAGCAGTTCTTC. This translates into CATSNYNEQFF.